The entry that follows covers one T cell receptor (beta chain) sequence. This record belongs to a study of cytomegalovirus exposure and HLA in healthy donors. The CDR3 has 16 amino acids. Germline loops: CDR1 MGHRA, CDR2 YSYEKL. The germline V and J ends were trimmed by 3 bases and 4 bases, with 18 bases remaining between them. PCR used 60 Vbeta primers and 13 Jbeta primers. TCRdb's table, derived via immunoSEQ multiplex PCR, lists solely in-frame clones and lacks some. The sample includes some 90,000 clones, approximately 80% seen only once; the top ten take roughly 4.8%. This sequence originates from a man in his thirties or forties in good health and CMV-seropositive. The chain employs TRBV4-1 and TRBJ1-2, with D possibly TRBD1 on 5 matching bases. The sequencing input was PBMCs. The CDR3 DNA is TGCGCCAGCAGCCAGAACCCCGTTAGGGGCTCCTATGGCTACACCTTC. The encoded protein is CASSQNPVRGSYGYTF.